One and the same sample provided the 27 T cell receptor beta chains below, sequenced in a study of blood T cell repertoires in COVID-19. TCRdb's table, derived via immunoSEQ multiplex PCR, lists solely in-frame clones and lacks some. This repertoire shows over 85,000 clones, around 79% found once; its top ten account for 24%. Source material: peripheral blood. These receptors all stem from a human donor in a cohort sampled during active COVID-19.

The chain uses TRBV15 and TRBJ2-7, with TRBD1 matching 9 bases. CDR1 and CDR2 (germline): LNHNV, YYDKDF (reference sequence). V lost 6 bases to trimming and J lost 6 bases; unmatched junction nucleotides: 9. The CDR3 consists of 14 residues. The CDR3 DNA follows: TGTGCCACCAGGGAACCGACAGGGGGGGGCGAGCAGTACTTC. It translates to CATREPTGGGEQYF.

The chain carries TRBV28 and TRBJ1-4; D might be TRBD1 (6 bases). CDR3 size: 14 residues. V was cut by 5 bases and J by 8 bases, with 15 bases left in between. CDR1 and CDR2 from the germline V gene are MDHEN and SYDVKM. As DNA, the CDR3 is TGTGCCAGCAGTAAAGGGGGGGTACGGGAAAAACTGTTTTTT. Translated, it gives CASSKGGVREKLFF.

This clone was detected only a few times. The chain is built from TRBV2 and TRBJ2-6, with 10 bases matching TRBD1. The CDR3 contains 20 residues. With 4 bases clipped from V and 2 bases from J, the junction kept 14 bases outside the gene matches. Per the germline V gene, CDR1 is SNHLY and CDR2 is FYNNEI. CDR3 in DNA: TGTGCCAGCAGTGTCGGGGGGACCGGGACAGGGGTAACTGGGGCCAACGTCCTGACTTTC. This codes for CASSVGGTGTGVTGANVLTF.

As DNA, the CDR3 is TGTGCCAGTAGTATAACCCCCACAGGGGTGAGGGGCTACGAGCAGTACTTC. Its translation is CASSITPTGVRGYEQYF. The chain couples TRBV19 to TRBJ2-7, with TRBD1 matching over 7 bases. The germline V gene encodes CDR1 LNHDA and CDR2 SQIVND (reference sequence). V shed 2 bases and J 3 bases; nucleotides not matched to a gene: 13. CDR3 length equals 17 residues.

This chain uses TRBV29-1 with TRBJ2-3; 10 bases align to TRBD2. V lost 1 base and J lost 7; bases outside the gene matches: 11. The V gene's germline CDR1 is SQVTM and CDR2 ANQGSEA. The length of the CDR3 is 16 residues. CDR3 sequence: CSVEVSGSGRINTQYF. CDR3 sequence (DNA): TGCAGCGTTGAAGTATCCGGTAGCGGGAGGATCAATACGCAGTATTTT.

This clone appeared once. CDR3 in amino acids: CATRLHGQFYEQYF. In DNA, the CDR3 is TGTGCCACCAGACTACACGGACAGTTCTACGAGCAGTACTTC. This chain connects TRBV24-1 to TRBJ2-7, with D tentatively TRBD1 (6 bases). The V gene's germline CDR1 is KGHDR and CDR2 SFDVKD. This CDR3 is built from 14 residues. V was clipped by 7 bases and J by 3 bases, with 15 bases between them.

This CDR3 reads CASSVYRESYGYTF. CDR3 coding DNA: TGTGCCAGCAGCGTCTACAGGGAGAGCTATGGCTACACCTTC. This sequence joins TRBV7-8 and TRBJ1-2; D might be TRBD1 (6 bases). Trimming removed 5 bases from V and 4 bases from J, with 14 bases in between. In germline, CDR1 is SGHVS, CDR2 FQNEAQ. The CDR3 is 14 residues long. The full variable domain, with the rest looked up from reference TRBV7-8 and TRBJ1-2, is GAGVSQSPRYKVAKRGQDVALRCDPISGHVSLFWYQQALGQGPEFLTYFQNEAQLDKSGLPSDRFFAERPEGSVSTLKIQRTQQEDSAVYLCASSVYRESYGYTFGSGTRLTVV.

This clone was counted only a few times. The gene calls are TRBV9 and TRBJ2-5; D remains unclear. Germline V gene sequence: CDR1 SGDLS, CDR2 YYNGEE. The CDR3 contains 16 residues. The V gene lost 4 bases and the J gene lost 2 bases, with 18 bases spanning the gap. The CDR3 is CASSPRSAAPQETQYF. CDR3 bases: TGTGCCAGCAGCCCCCGGTCGGCGGCTCCGCAAGAGACCCAGTACTTC.

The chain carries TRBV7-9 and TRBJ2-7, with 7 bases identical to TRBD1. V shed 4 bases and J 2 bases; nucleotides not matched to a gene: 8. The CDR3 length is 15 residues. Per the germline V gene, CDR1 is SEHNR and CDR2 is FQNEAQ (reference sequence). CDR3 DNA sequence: TGTGCCAGCAGCTGGACAGGTGGGGCCCCCTACGAGCAGTACTTC. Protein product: CASSWTGGAPYEQYF.

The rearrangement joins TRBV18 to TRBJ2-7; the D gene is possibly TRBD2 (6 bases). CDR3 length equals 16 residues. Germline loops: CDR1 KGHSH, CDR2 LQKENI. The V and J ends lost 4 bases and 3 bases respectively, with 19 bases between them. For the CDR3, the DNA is TGTGCCAGCTCACAAAGCGCCGGGACTGTTGTCTACGAGCAGTACTTC. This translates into CASSQSAGTVVYEQYF.

The CDR3 is CATSDRVGTDTQYF. As DNA, the CDR3 is TGTGCCACCAGTGATCGGGTGGGCACAGATACGCAGTATTTT. The chain employs TRBV24-1 and TRBJ2-3; D ambiguous. Germline V gene sequence: CDR1 KGHDR, CDR2 SFDVKD. The V end lost 3 bases, the J end lost 1 base, and 7 bases lay between the germline ends. The CDR3 runs 14 residues.

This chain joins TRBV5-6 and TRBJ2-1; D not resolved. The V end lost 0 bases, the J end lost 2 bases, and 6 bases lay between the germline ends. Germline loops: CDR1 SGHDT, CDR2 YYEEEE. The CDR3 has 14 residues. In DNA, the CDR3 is TGTGCCAGCAGCTTGGGTCCAGCCTACAATGAGCAGTTCTTC. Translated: CASSLGPAYNEQFF.

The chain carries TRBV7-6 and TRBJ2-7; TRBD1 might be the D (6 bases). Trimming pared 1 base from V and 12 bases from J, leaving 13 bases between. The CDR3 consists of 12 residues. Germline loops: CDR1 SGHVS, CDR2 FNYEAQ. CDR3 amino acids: CASSLEGGTVYF. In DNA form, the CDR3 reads TGTGCCAGCAGCTTAGAAGGGGGTACGGTGTACTTC. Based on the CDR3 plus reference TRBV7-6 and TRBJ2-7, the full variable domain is GAGVSQSPRYKVTKRGQDVALRCDPISGHVSLYWYRQALGQGPEFLTYFNYEAQQDKSGLPNDRFSAERPEGSISTLTIQRTEQRDSAMYRCASSLEGGTVYFGPGTRLTVT.

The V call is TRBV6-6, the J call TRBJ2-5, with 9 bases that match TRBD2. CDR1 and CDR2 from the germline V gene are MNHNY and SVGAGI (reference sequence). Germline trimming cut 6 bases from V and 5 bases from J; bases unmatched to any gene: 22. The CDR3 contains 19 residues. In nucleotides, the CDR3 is TGTGCCAGCAGCTCCAAAGGACGTTCTAGCGGGATAGCCTGGGAGACCCAGTACTTC. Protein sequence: CASSSKGRSSGIAWETQYF.

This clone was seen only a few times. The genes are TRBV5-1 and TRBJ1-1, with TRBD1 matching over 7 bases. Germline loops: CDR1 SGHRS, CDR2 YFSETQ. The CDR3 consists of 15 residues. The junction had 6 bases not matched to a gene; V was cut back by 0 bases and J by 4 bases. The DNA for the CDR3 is TGCGCCAGCAGCTTGGCCCGACAGGGCGGCACTGAAGCTTTCTTT. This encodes CASSLARQGGTEAFF.

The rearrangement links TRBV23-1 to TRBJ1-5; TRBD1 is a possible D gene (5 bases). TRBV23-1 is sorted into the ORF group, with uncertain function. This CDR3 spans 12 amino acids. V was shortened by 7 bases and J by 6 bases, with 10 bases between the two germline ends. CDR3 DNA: TGCGCCAGCAACTCGGGGGTTCAGCCCCAGCATTTT. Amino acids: CASNSGVQPQHF.

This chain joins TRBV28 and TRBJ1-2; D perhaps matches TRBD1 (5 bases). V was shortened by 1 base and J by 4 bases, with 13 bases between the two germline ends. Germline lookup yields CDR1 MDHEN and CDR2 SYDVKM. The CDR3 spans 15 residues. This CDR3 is CASSLLGRVVYGYTF. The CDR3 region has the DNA TGTGCCAGCAGTTTATTGGGCAGGGTGGTCTATGGCTACACCTTC.

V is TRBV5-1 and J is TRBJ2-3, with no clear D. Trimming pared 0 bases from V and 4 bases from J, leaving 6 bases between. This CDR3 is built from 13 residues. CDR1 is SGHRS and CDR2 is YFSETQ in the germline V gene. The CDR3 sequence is CASSLVPSDTQYF. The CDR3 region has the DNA TGCGCCAGCAGCTTGGTTCCTTCAGATACGCAGTATTTT. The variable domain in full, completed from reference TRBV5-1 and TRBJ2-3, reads KAGVTQTPRYLIKTRGQQVTLSCSPISGHRSVSWYQQTPGQGLQFLFEYFSETQRNKGNFPGRFSGRQFSNSRSEMNVSTLELGDSALYLCASSLVPSDTQYFGPGTRLTVL.

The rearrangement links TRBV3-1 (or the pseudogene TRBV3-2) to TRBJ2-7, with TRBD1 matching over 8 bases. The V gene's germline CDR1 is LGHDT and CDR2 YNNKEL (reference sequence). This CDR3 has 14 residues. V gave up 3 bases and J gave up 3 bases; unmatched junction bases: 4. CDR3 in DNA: TGTGCCAGCAGCCAGGTTGGACAGGGCTACGAGCAGTACTTC. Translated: CASSQVGQGYEQYF.

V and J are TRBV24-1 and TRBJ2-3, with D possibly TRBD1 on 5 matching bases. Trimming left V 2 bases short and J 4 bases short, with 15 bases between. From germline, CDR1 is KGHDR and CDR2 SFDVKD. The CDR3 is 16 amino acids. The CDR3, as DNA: TGTGCCACCAGTGATTCCCCGGACATGGCCCCAGATACGCAGTATTTT. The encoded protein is CATSDSPDMAPDTQYF.

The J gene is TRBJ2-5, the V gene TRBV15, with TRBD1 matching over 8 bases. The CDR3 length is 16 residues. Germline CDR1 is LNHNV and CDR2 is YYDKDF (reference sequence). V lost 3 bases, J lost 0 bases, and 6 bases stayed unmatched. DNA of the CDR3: TGTGCCACCAGCAGTAGAGACAGGGGTCACCAAGAGACCCAGTACTTC. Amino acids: CATSSRDRGHQETQYF.

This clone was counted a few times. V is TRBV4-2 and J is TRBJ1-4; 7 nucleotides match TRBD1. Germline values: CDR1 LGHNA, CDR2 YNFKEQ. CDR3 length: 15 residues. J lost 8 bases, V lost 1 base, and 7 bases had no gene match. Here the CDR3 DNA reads TGTGCCAGCAGCCAAGGAGAGGGACAGCACGAAAAACTGTTTTTT. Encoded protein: CASSQGEGQHEKLFF.

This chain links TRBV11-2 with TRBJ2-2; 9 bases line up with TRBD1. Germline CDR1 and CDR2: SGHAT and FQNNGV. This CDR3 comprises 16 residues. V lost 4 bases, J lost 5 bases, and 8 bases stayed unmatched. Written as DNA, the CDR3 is TGTGCCAGCAGCTACTTGACAGGGGGGAGGACCGGGGAGCTGTTTTTT. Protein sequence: CASSYLTGGRTGELFF.

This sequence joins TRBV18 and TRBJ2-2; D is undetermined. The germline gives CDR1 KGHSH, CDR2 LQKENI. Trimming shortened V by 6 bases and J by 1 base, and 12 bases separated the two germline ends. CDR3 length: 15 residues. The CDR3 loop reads CASSPSYLNTGELFF. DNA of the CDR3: TGTGCCAGCTCCCCCAGTTACCTGAACACCGGGGAGCTGTTTTTT.

Here the CDR3 DNA reads TGTGCCTGGAGCCAGGGGGCCTACGAGCAGTACTTC. The encoded protein is CAWSQGAYEQYF. This chain uses TRBV30 with TRBJ2-7; 7 nucleotides line up with TRBD1. J was trimmed by 2 bases and V by 3 bases; bases with no gene match: 1. Germline-derived CDR1 and CDR2 are GTSNPN and SVGIG (reference sequence). This CDR3 contains 12 residues.

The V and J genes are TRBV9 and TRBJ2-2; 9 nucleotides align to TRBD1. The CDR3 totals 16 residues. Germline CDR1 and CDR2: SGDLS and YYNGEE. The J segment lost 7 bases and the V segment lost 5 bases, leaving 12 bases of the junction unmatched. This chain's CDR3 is CASRSRGQGSFGELFF. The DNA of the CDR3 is TGTGCCAGCAGGTCGAGGGGACAGGGTAGCTTCGGGGAGCTGTTTTTT.

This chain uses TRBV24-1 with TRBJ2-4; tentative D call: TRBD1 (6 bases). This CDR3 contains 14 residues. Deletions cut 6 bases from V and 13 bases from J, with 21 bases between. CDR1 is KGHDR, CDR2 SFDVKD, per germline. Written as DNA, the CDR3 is TGTGCCACCAGTCAAAGTTACCACAGGGACCTCCAGTACTTC. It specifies CATSQSYHRDLQYF.